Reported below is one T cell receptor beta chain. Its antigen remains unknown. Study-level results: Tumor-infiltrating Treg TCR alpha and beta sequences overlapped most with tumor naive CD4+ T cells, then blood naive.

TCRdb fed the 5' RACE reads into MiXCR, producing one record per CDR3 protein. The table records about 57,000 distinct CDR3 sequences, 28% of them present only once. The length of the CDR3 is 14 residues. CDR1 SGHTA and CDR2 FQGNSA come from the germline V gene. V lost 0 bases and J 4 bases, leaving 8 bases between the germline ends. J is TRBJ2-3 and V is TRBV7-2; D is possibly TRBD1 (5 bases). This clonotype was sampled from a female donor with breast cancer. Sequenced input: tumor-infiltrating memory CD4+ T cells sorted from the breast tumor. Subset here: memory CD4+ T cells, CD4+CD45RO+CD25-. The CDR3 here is CASSLAAGPDTQYF. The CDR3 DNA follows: TGTGCCAGCAGCTTAGCGGCAGGGCCAGATACGCAGTATTTT.